The 29 T cell receptor beta chains below were found in one sample sequenced in a study of shared clonotypes between healthy human individuals. The protocol was immunoSEQ multiplex PCR, while the TCRdb copy is restricted to in-frame clones and leaves out a portion. The sample has about 560,000 clones, roughly 79% seen once. The sequencing input was PBMCs. All receptors derive from a woman in her forties in good health. Some clones in this sample may be carry-over from other donors' samples.

This clone was observed once. Compared with germline, one end of the junction differs, possibly owing to a read error. This sequence joins TRBV29-1 and TRBJ2-6; a weak D match, TRBD1 (8 bases). The CDR3 is made up of 17 amino acids. Germline V gene lookup returns CDR1 SQVTM and CDR2 ANQGSEA. CDR3 protein: CSVEDHPVQGGANVLTF. The CDR3 DNA reads TGCAGCGTTGAAGATCATCCCGTACAGGGGGGGGCGAACGTCCTGACTTTC.

J is TRBJ2-7 and V is TRBV28; D possibly corresponds to TRBD2 (6 bases). V gave up 2 bases and J gave up 3 bases, with 14 bases separating them. CDR3 length equals 15 residues. Looked up from germline, CDR1 is MDHEN and CDR2 is SYDVKM. In DNA form, the CDR3 reads TGTGCCAGCAGTTTAGCCGGCGGGACCCTCTACGAGCAGTACTTC. Residues: CASSLAGGTLYEQYF.

The CDR3, as DNA: TGTGCCAGCAGCTCAAGACAGTACGAGCAGTACTTC. Translating it yields CASSSRQYEQYF. V gene TRBV7-9 combines with J gene TRBJ2-7; D might be TRBD1 (5 bases). This CDR3 comprises 12 residues. CDR1 and CDR2 (germline): SEHNR, FQNEAQ (reference sequence). V lost 4 bases, J lost 4 bases, and 8 bases lay in between.

The table lists this clone with many counts. The chain combines TRBV27 with TRBJ1-4; weak D call: TRBD1 (6 bases). Per germline, CDR1 MNHEY and CDR2 SMNVEV (reference sequence). The CDR3 spans 15 residues. Between the trimmed V and J ends, which lost 4 bases and 7 bases, there was a span of 16 bases. CDR3 amino acids: CASSSYRVGGEKLFF. The CDR3 coding sequence is TGTGCCAGCAGTTCGTACAGGGTTGGGGGTGAAAAACTGTTTTTT. The whole variable domain, remainder taken from reference TRBV27 and TRBJ1-4, is EAQVTQNPRYLITVTGKKLTVTCSQNMNHEYMSWYRQDPGLGLRQIYYSMNVEVTDKGDVPEGYKVSRKEKRNFPLILESPSPNQTSLYFCASSSYRVGGEKLFFGSGTQLSVL.

This clone has more than one count but fewer than ten. The chain joins TRBV19 to TRBJ1-5; D unclear. Germline V gene lookup returns CDR1 LNHDA and CDR2 SQIVND (reference sequence). The CDR3 covers 11 residues. V gave up 8 bases and J gave up 9 bases, with 11 bases separating them. The CDR3 here is CASESLWPQHF. DNA of the CDR3: TGTGCCAGTGAGTCTTTGTGGCCCCAGCATTTT.

The chain employs TRBV30 and TRBJ2-5; 7 bases are a match to TRBD2. The J call may be mistaken, given a closer DNA end match to TRBJ2-7. There are 14 residues in the CDR3. Germline CDR1 reads GTSNPN; CDR2 reads SVGIG (reference sequence). CDR3 bases: TGTGCCTGGAGTGTTGGGCGGGAGTTCTACGAGCAGTACTTC. Its translation: CAWSVGREFYEQYF.

This chain uses TRBV7-8 with TRBJ2-7; D is uncertain. Germline lookup yields CDR1 SGHVS and CDR2 FQNEAQ. This CDR3 region has 15 residues. V was shortened by 1 base and J by 0 bases, with 10 bases between the two germline ends. CDR3 amino acids: CASSLVERPSYEQYF. The CDR3 DNA reads as TGTGCCAGCAGCTTAGTAGAACGGCCCTCCTACGAGCAGTACTTC.

This clone was seen just once. CDR3 in DNA: TGTGCCAGCTCCCTCAGCGGAGGTAATTCACCCCTCCACTTT. This translates into CASSLSGGNSPLHF. This chain links TRBV18 with TRBJ1-6; D gene ambiguous. This CDR3 spans 14 amino acids. Germline loops: CDR1 KGHSH, CDR2 LQKENI. The ends were cut back, 6 bases at V and 6 bases at J, with 12 bases in the middle. Complete variable domain (other parts from reference TRBV18 and TRBJ1-6): NAGVMQNPRHLVRRRGQEARLRCSPMKGHSHVYWYRQLPEEGLKFMVYLQKENIIDESGMPKERFSAEFPKEGPSILRIQQVVRGDSAAYFCASSLSGGNSPLHFGNGTRLTVT.

This sequence joins TRBV11-3 and TRBJ1-5; 10 nucleotides align to TRBD1. This CDR3 has 15 residues. Germline V gene lookup returns CDR1 SGHNT and CDR2 YENEEA. Germline trimming cut 6 bases from V and 6 bases from J; bases unmatched to any gene: 8. The CDR3 DNA is TGTGCCAGCAGTCCCGGGACAGGGGTGGGTCAGCCCCAGCATTTT. Protein: CASSPGTGVGQPQHF.

The chain links TRBV27 to TRBJ2-2; TRBD1 agrees at 10 bases. V was clipped by 3 bases and J by 5 bases; unmatched bases: 6. There are 16 residues in the CDR3. CDR1 MNHEY and CDR2 SMNVEV come from the germline V gene (reference sequence). CDR3: CASSFPTGGYTGELFF. Written as DNA, the CDR3 is TGTGCCAGCAGTTTTCCGACAGGGGGCTATACCGGGGAGCTGTTTTTT.

The rearrangement links TRBV28 to TRBJ1-1, with D uncertain. The CDR3 is 13 amino acids. With 4 bases removed from V and 0 bases from J, the gap between germline ends came to 6 bases. From germline, CDR1 is MDHEN and CDR2 SYDVKM. The CDR3 region is CASSYHLNTEAFF. DNA for the CDR3: TGTGCCAGCAGTTACCATCTGAACACTGAAGCTTTCTTT.

The chain has TRBV7-9 and TRBJ2-2, with D perhaps TRBD1 (7 bases). CDR3 length equals 17 residues. V was shortened by 5 bases and J by 2 bases, with 18 bases between the two germline ends. In germline, CDR1 is SEHNR, CDR2 FQNEAQ (reference sequence). CDR3 residues: CASSRGRGLRNTGELFF. CDR3 in DNA: TGTGCCAGCAGCAGGGGGCGGGGACTCCGAAACACCGGGGAGCTGTTTTTT. Drawing the rest from reference TRBV7-9 and TRBJ2-2, the complete variable domain is DTGVSQNPRHKITKRGQNVTFRCDPISEHNRLYWYRQTLGQGPEFLTYFQNEAQLEKSRLLSDRFSAERPKGSFSTLEIQRTEQGDSAMYLCASSRGRGLRNTGELFFGEGSRLTVL.

This sequence joins TRBV28 and TRBJ1-2; D might be TRBD1 (6 bases). The CDR3 has 15 amino acids. V lost 10 bases to trimming and J lost 5 bases, with 23 bases between them. CDR1 and CDR2 (germline): MDHEN, SYDVKM. DNA of the CDR3: TGTGCCATTCCGACACAGACCGGGACACCGTATGGCTACACCTTC. Amino acids: CAIPTQTGTPYGYTF.

This clone was seen once. The chain combines TRBV5-1 with TRBJ2-7, with TRBD2 matching over 10 bases. CDR3 length equals 15 residues. Germline CDR1 SGHRS, CDR2 YFSETQ. J was trimmed by 5 bases and V by 5 bases; bases with no gene match: 10. CDR3 DNA sequence: TGCGCCAGCAGTCCCCTGGGGCTAGCGGGAGACGAGCAGTACTTC. This translates into CASSPLGLAGDEQYF.

V and J are TRBV28 and TRBJ2-5; 12 bases fit TRBD1. V shed 5 bases and J 4 bases; nucleotides not matched to a gene: 8. This CDR3 contains 16 residues. Germline V gene data show CDR1 as MDHEN and CDR2 as SYDVKM. DNA of the CDR3: TGTGCCAGCAGTGTAACCCGGGACAGGGGGCGAGAGACCCAGTACTTC. Its protein product is CASSVTRDRGRETQYF.

This clone was detected only once. This rearrangement joins TRBV28 to TRBJ1-2; 11 bases are shared with TRBD1. The germline V gene has CDR1 MDHEN and CDR2 SYDVKM. The CDR3 runs to 14 residues. Unmatched junction bases numbered 2, after V lost 2 bases and J lost 6 bases. DNA of the CDR3: TGTGCCAGCAGTTTAGGGACAGGGGGTAATGGCTACACCTTC. The encoded protein is CASSLGTGGNGYTF.

V and J are TRBV2 and TRBJ2-5; unclear D gene. CDR1 is SNHLY, CDR2 FYNNEI, per germline. CDR3 size: 13 residues. Trimming stripped 6 bases from V and 4 bases from J, with 12 bases between. In DNA form, the CDR3 reads TGTGCCAGCAGCTTTCTAGAAGGAGAGACCCAGTACTTC. Protein sequence: CASSFLEGETQYF.

The chain uses TRBV28 and TRBJ1-5; no clear D gene. V gave up 3 bases and J gave up 4 bases, with 16 bases separating them. This CDR3 spans 16 amino acids. Germline CDR1 reads MDHEN; CDR2 reads SYDVKM. CDR3 DNA sequence: TGTGCCAGCAGTTTCCTATTCAGCAGCGCGAATCAGCCCCAGCATTTT. Amino acid sequence: CASSFLFSSANQPQHF. Variable domain in full (rest from reference TRBV28 and TRBJ1-5): DVKVTQSSRYLVKRTGEKVFLECVQDMDHENMFWYRQDPGLGLRLIYFSYDVKMKEKGDIPEGYSVSREKKERFSLILESASTNQTSMYLCASSFLFSSANQPQHFGDGTRLSIL.

The V and J genes are TRBV5-1 and TRBJ2-5; D unresolved. CDR3 length: 14 amino acids. V was shortened by 4 bases and J by 1 base, with 11 bases between the two germline ends. CDR1 and CDR2 (germline): SGHRS, YFSETQ. CDR3 amino acids: CASSPGRIQETQYF. The DNA of the CDR3 is TGCGCCAGCAGCCCTGGACGGATCCAAGAGACCCAGTACTTC.

The rearrangement links TRBV5-6 to TRBJ1-2; TRBD1 agrees at 11 bases. The CDR3 totals 15 residues. V gave up 4 bases and J gave up 3 bases; unmatched junction bases: 5. Looked up from germline, CDR1 is SGHDT and CDR2 is YYEEEE. The CDR3 DNA is TGTGCCAGCAGCCCGGGGACAGGGGGTTACTATGGCTACACCTTC. It yields the protein CASSPGTGGYYGYTF.

The rearrangement links TRBV9 to TRBJ2-1; 8 bases map to TRBD2. Germline V gene sequence: CDR1 SGDLS, CDR2 YYNGEE. Unmatched junction bases numbered 17, after V lost 4 bases and J lost 2 bases. CDR3 length: 19 amino acids. The CDR3 protein is CASSPRTSSFFETYNEQFF. The DNA of the CDR3 is TGTGCCAGCAGCCCGAGGACTAGCTCGTTCTTCGAAACCTACAATGAGCAGTTCTTC.

The V and J genes are TRBV9 and TRBJ1-2; tentative D call: TRBD1 (6 bases). Trimming stripped 2 bases from V and 6 bases from J, with 8 bases between. The germline CDR1 and CDR2 sequences are SGDLS and YYNGEE. The CDR3 totals 12 residues. The CDR3 bases are TGTGCCAGCAGCGTTGACAGGAATGGCTACACCTTC. Amino acids: CASSVDRNGYTF. Variable domain in full (rest from reference TRBV9 and TRBJ1-2): DSGVTQTPKHLITATGQRVTLRCSPRSGDLSVYWYQQSLDQGLQFLIQYYNGEERAKGNILERFSAQQFPDLHSELNLSSLELGDSALYFCASSVDRNGYTFGSGTRLTVV.

This chain connects TRBV10-3 to TRBJ2-5; D is perhaps TRBD2 (7 bases). V was shortened by 4 bases and J by 4 bases, with 13 bases between the two germline ends. The germline gives CDR1 ENHRY, CDR2 SYGVKD. CDR3 length: 14 amino acids. CDR3 region: CAISAGGDVETQYF. DNA of the CDR3: TGTGCCATCAGTGCGGGGGGCGACGTAGAGACCCAGTACTTC.

V and J are TRBV7-8 and TRBJ2-6, with D possibly being TRBD2 (6 bases). This CDR3 region has 16 residues. Trimming left V 5 bases short and J 12 bases short, with 23 bases between. Germline-derived CDR1 and CDR2 are SGHVS and FQNEAQ. The CDR3 sequence: CASSIKGGTPDFVLTF. In nucleotides, the CDR3 is TGTGCCAGCAGCATAAAAGGCGGGACTCCCGATTTCGTCCTGACTTTC.

The chain has TRBV28 and TRBJ1-1, with D hard to call. V lost 3 bases to trimming and J lost 5 bases, with 16 bases between them. Per germline, CDR1 MDHEN and CDR2 SYDVKM. This CDR3 has 15 residues. CDR3: CASSFWAVGRTEAFF. The CDR3 bases are TGTGCCAGCAGTTTCTGGGCGGTGGGGAGGACTGAAGCTTTCTTT.

This chain connects TRBV5-1 to TRBJ2-1, with 10 nucleotides matching TRBD2. The V gene's germline CDR1 is SGHRS and CDR2 YFSETQ. CDR3 size: 16 residues. V lost 4 bases and J lost 7; bases outside the gene matches: 11. The CDR3 region has the DNA TGCGCCAGCAGCCCCGGCTCAAGCGGGAGGGCAAATGAGCAGTTCTTC. Encoded protein: CASSPGSSGRANEQFF.

The chain couples TRBV7-9 to TRBJ2-5, with D unresolved. CDR1 is SEHNR and CDR2 is FQNEAQ in the germline V gene (reference sequence). The CDR3 covers 15 residues. Trimming left V 2 bases short and J 4 bases short, with 14 bases between. The CDR3 loop is CASSLWLPEGETQYF. Written as DNA, the CDR3 is TGTGCCAGCAGCTTATGGCTTCCAGAAGGAGAGACCCAGTACTTC.

The genes are TRBV9 and TRBJ2-1; TRBD2 agrees at 9 bases. This CDR3 comprises 15 residues. V trimming: 4 bases; J trimming: 4 bases; junction bases outside the gene matches: 6. Germline V gene sequence: CDR1 SGDLS, CDR2 YYNGEE. The DNA for the CDR3 is TGTGCCAGCAGCCTTCCTCTAGCGGGGTACAATGAGCAGTTCTTC. It is translated as CASSLPLAGYNEQFF.

This chain connects TRBV5-1 to TRBJ2-5, with 9 positions matching TRBD1. The CDR3 loop spans 15 amino acids. The V gene end was trimmed by 4 bases and the J gene end by 2 bases; junction bases not matched to a gene: 6. Germline V gene data show CDR1 as SGHRS and CDR2 as YFSETQ. CDR3 sequence: CASSPQGALQETQYF. The CDR3 DNA sequence: TGCGCCAGCAGCCCACAGGGGGCCTTACAAGAGACCCAGTACTTC.